This T cell receptor beta chain was obtained from a study of blood T cell repertoires in COVID-19. Study as a whole: Researchers got acute and convalescent COVID-19 samples from the United States, Italy and Spain. T cells, B-cell-depleted T cells, or PBMCs provided the cDNA or gDNA that served as material.

Source study methods: From reference gene primer amplification, estimates of nucleated cell counts were derived. Measured with immunoSEQ multiplex PCR; TCRdb has only the in-frame clones, and not every one. V, J and clone size are taken as reported in that table, and D and trimming were inferred from the DNA itself. The repertoire has under 130,000 clones, approximately 80% of them found once; the top ten carry about 40%. This CDR3 has 14 residues. With V trimmed by 4 bases and J by 6 bases, 4 bases remained unmatched. Germline V gene sequence: CDR1 MNHNY, CDR2 SVGAGI (reference sequence). This clone was recorded many times.

The receptor's source is an elderly man with acute or convalescent COVID-19. Sequences were obtained from peripheral blood. The rearrangement uses TRBV6-6 and TRBJ2-1; 9 positions match TRBD2. CDR3: CASSLAGVVNEQFF. The CDR3 nucleotides are TGTGCCAGCAGTTTAGCGGGAGTGGTCAATGAGCAGTTCTTC.